Shown below are 26 T cell receptor beta chains from a single sample sequenced in a study of OX40 agonist ivuxolimab in advanced cancers. The table came from immunoSEQ multiplex PCR; TCRdb's copy has only in-frame clones and leaves some out. This sample has tens of thousands of clones, with 88% found just once. The sample was CD4+ or CD8+ T cells sorted from blood, taken in a trial of the OX40 agonist ivuxolimab. These receptors all stem from an adult with an advanced solid tumor such as melanoma, head and neck, liver or kidney cancer.

This clone was recorded only once. The chain couples TRBV5-1 to TRBJ2-7, with D tentatively TRBD1 (6 bases). Trimming took off 5 bases at V and 2 bases at J, with 11 bases between the two ends. CDR3 length equals 13 residues. In germline, CDR1 is SGHRS, CDR2 YFSETQ. CDR3 region: CASRDRFPYEQYF. CDR3 sequence (DNA): TGCGCCAGCAGAGACAGGTTTCCCTACGAGCAGTACTTC.

The V and J genes are TRBV18 and TRBJ1-2, with 7 bases matching TRBD1. Germline-derived CDR1 and CDR2 are KGHSH and LQKENI. With V trimmed by 3 bases and J by 8 bases, 6 bases remained unmatched. The CDR3 consists of 13 residues. CDR3 sequence (DNA): TGTGCCAGCTCACCGGAGACAGGGAACGGCTACACCTTC. It encodes CASSPETGNGYTF.

The gene calls are TRBV21-1 and TRBJ1-3. TRBV21-1 is designated a pseudogene. CDR3 size: 15 residues. The CDR3 loop reads CASRRKIIGGNTIYF. CDR3 DNA sequence: TGTGCCAGCAGACGTAAGATTATAGGGGGAAACACCATATATTTT.

The chain links TRBV7-7 to TRBJ2-1; D assignment may be TRBD1 or TRBD2 (6 bases each). The ends were cut back, 8 bases at V and 10 bases at J, with 18 bases in the middle. Germline V gives CDR1 SSHAT, CDR2 FNYEAQ (reference sequence). The length of the CDR3 is 13 residues. The CDR3 loop is CASSHGTGGEQFF. CDR3 coding DNA: TGTGCCAGCTCACACGGGACCGGGGGCGAGCAGTTCTTC. The complete variable domain, with remaining parts taken from reference TRBV7-7 and TRBJ2-1, reads GAGVSQSPRYKVTKRGQDVTLRCDPISSHATLYWYQQALGQGPEFLTYFNYEAQPDKSGLPSDRFSAERPEGSISTLTIQRTEQRDSAMYRCASSHGTGGEQFFGPGTRLTVL.

The gene calls are TRBV14 and TRBJ2-6; D perhaps matches TRBD2 (5 bases). This CDR3 comprises 17 residues. Germline V gene sequence: CDR1 SGHDN, CDR2 FVKESK. V was cut by 1 base and J by 1 base, with 11 bases left in between. The CDR3 region has the DNA TGTGCCAGCAGCCAAGGGTGGGGAGCGTCTGGGGCCAACGTCCTGACTTTC. This gives the protein CASSQGWGASGANVLTF.

CDR3 protein: CASSPRGSNSPLHF. CDR3 sequence (DNA): TGTGCCAGCAGTCCGAGAGGTAGTAATTCACCCCTCCACTTT. This chain uses TRBV27 with TRBJ1-6; no firm D call. Deletions cut 5 bases from V and 6 bases from J, with 11 bases between. Germline assignment: CDR1 MNHEY and CDR2 SMNVEV (reference sequence). This CDR3 comprises 14 residues.

The V call is TRBV5-1, the J call TRBJ1-1; D uncertain. CDR1 and CDR2 from the germline V gene are SGHRS and YFSETQ. V lost 0 bases and J lost 1, with 7 bases in between. This CDR3 has 14 residues. The CDR3 nucleotides are TGCGCCAGCAGCTTGGGGGGAGGGAACACTGAAGCTTTCTTT. This encodes CASSLGGGNTEAFF.

V is TRBV5-4 and J is TRBJ2-3, with D hard to call. The CDR3 totals 13 residues. Germline V gene sequence: CDR1 SGHNT, CDR2 YYREEE (reference sequence). V was pared by 1 base and J by 1 base, with 4 bases between. CDR3 loop: CASSLSGTDTQYF. The CDR3, as DNA: TGTGCCAGCAGCTTGTCGGGCACAGATACGCAGTATTTT.

The rearrangement uses TRBV27 and TRBJ1-1; a weak D match, TRBD1 (5 bases). The V and J ends lost 6 bases and 7 bases respectively, with 18 bases between them. In germline, CDR1 is MNHEY, CDR2 SMNVEV (reference sequence). The CDR3 length is 14 residues. CDR3: CASRYLGGLNEAFF. The CDR3 coding sequence is TGTGCCAGCAGGTATCTTGGGGGTTTGAATGAAGCTTTCTTT.

With respect to this clone: Other DNA sequences in this sample translate to the same CDR3. The gene calls are TRBV7-6 and TRBJ2-7; 8 bases map to TRBD2. V lost 1 base to trimming and J lost 2 bases; unmatched junction nucleotides: 10. This CDR3 has 17 amino acids. Per germline, CDR1 SGHVS and CDR2 FNYEAQ. The chain's CDR3 is CASSLEPGLVFPYEQYF. CDR3 sequence (DNA): TGTGCCAGCAGCTTAGAACCGGGACTAGTATTTCCCTACGAGCAGTACTTC.

This clone was counted a few times. The V and J genes are TRBV7-6 and TRBJ2-2; weak D call: TRBD2 (6 bases). The CDR3 has 16 residues. CDR1 and CDR2 (germline): SGHVS, FNYEAQ. The V end lost 4 bases, the J end lost 5 bases, and 17 bases lay between the germline ends. The CDR3: CASSSRDRAGTGELFF. Here the CDR3 DNA reads TGTGCCAGCAGCTCCCGGGACCGGGCGGGGACCGGGGAGCTGTTTTTT. Full variable domain (missing parts from reference TRBV7-6 and TRBJ2-2): GAGVSQSPRYKVTKRGQDVALRCDPISGHVSLYWYRQALGQGPEFLTYFNYEAQQDKSGLPNDRFSAERPEGSISTLTIQRTEQRDSAMYRCASSSRDRAGTGELFFGEGSRLTVL.

The rearrangement links TRBV28 to TRBJ1-3, with TRBD1 identical over 7 bases. Unmatched junction bases numbered 4, after V lost 6 bases and J lost 2 bases. CDR1 is MDHEN and CDR2 is SYDVKM in the germline V gene. This CDR3 spans 14 amino acids. CDR3 sequence (DNA): TGTGCCAGCAGCCTCGACAGGGCTGGAAACACCATATATTTT. It is translated as CASSLDRAGNTIYF.

The chain links TRBV21-1 to TRBJ2-2; the table's TRBD2 call for D was not verified on the DNA. TRBV21-1 constitutes a pseudogene. The CDR3 totals 17 residues. The CDR3 DNA reads as TGTGCCAGCAGCAAAGCTACGGGAAACCGGAACACCGGGGAGCTGTTTTTT. Amino acid sequence: CASSKATGNRNTGELFF.

The genes are TRBV9 and TRBJ2-1, with 9 nucleotides matching TRBD2. Germline V gene lookup returns CDR1 SGDLS and CDR2 YYNGEE. CDR3 length: 15 residues. V was clipped by 0 bases and J by 7 bases; unmatched bases: 5. CDR3 coding DNA: TGTGCCAGCAGCGTAGGGGGCGGGGGGGGGAATGAGCAGTTCTTC. It codes for CASSVGGGGGNEQFF. Complete variable domain (other parts from reference TRBV9 and TRBJ2-1): DSGVTQTPKHLITATGQRVTLRCSPRSGDLSVYWYQQSLDQGLQFLIQYYNGEERAKGNILERFSAQQFPDLHSELNLSSLELGDSALYFCASSVGGGGGNEQFFGPGTRLTVL.

The chain uses TRBV9 and TRBJ2-3, with 9 bases fitting TRBD2. J gave up 5 bases and V 1 base, and 14 bases lay outside the gene matches. The CDR3 has 18 residues. Germline V lookup: CDR1 SGDLS, CDR2 YYNGEE. The CDR3 region has the DNA TGTGCCAGCAGCGTACCACTAGGCGGGAGGGCCGATGTAGATACGCAGTATTTT. Protein sequence: CASSVPLGGRADVDTQYF. Using reference TRBV9 and TRBJ2-3 for the parts outside the CDR3, the full variable domain is DSGVTQTPKHLITATGQRVTLRCSPRSGDLSVYWYQQSLDQGLQFLIQYYNGEERAKGNILERFSAQQFPDLHSELNLSSLELGDSALYFCASSVPLGGRADVDTQYFGPGTRLTVL.

This chain connects TRBV7-8 to TRBJ2-6; no clear D gene. The CDR3 covers 15 residues. The germline CDR1 and CDR2 sequences are SGHVS and FQNEAQ. Trimming cost V 6 bases and J 5 bases, with 14 bases left between them. In DNA, the CDR3 is TGTGCCAGCAGTTACCCACAAAGTCGGGCCAACGTCCTGACTTTC. This encodes CASSYPQSRANVLTF.

The CDR3 nucleotides are TGTGCCAGCTCACTTGGACAGGCGGGATGGGCCCAGTACTTC. The encoded protein is CASSLGQAGWAQYF. This sequence joins TRBV18 and TRBJ2-5; D is possibly TRBD1 (7 bases). There are 14 residues in the CDR3. Trimming removed 4 bases at V and 9 bases at J, with 18 bases between. Germline CDR1 KGHSH, CDR2 LQKENI.

V and J are TRBV18 and TRBJ1-4; maybe TRBD1 (5 bases). V lost 3 bases to trimming and J lost 6 bases, with 14 bases between them. The CDR3 has 15 residues. CDR1 is KGHSH and CDR2 is LQKENI in the germline V gene. CDR3 coding DNA: TGTGCCAGCTCACCTAATCAGGGCCGGGATGAAAAACTGTTTTTT. Amino acids: CASSPNQGRDEKLFF.

The chain is built from TRBV7-8 and TRBJ1-1; maybe TRBD1 (6 bases). The V gene lost 8 bases and the J gene lost 1 base, with 14 bases spanning the gap. Germline V CDR1 and CDR2: SGHVS, FQNEAQ. This CDR3 contains 14 residues. The CDR3 DNA is TGTGCCAGCGTGCTACAGGGCGAGAACACTGAAGCTTTCTTT. Residues: CASVLQGENTEAFF.

About this clone itself: A junction end diverges from the germline sequence, so it may reflect a read error. The chain employs TRBV5-1 and TRBJ1-1; D possibly corresponds to TRBD1 (6 bases). CDR1 and CDR2 (germline): SGHRS, YFSETQ. The CDR3 is 14 amino acids. CDR3 region: CAGSPEGDGTEAFF. CDR3 bases: TGCGCCGGCAGCCCCGAGGGGGATGGCACTGAAGCTTTCTTT.

The chain is built from TRBV9 and TRBJ2-2; TRBD2 is a possible D gene (6 bases). Trimming removed 0 bases at V and 5 bases at J, with 17 bases between. There are 17 residues in the CDR3. CDR1 and CDR2 from the germline V gene are SGDLS and YYNGEE. The CDR3 sequence: CASSVASGGGYTGELFF. The CDR3 region has the DNA TGTGCCAGCAGCGTAGCCTCTGGCGGAGGGTATACCGGGGAGCTGTTTTTT. Based on the CDR3 plus reference TRBV9 and TRBJ2-2, the full variable domain is DSGVTQTPKHLITATGQRVTLRCSPRSGDLSVYWYQQSLDQGLQFLIQYYNGEERAKGNILERFSAQQFPDLHSELNLSSLELGDSALYFCASSVASGGGYTGELFFGEGSRLTVL.

J is TRBJ2-5 and V is TRBV6-5; possibly TRBD2 for D (6 bases). Germline V lookup: CDR1 MNHEY, CDR2 SVGAGI. This CDR3 region has 13 residues. V was trimmed by 6 bases and J by 7 bases, leaving 15 bases between them. The CDR3 nucleotides are TGTGCCAGCAGACGGGGGTCCGGGGGGACCCAGTACTTC. Its protein is CASRRGSGGTQYF.

A few counts support this clone. This chain joins TRBV5-1 and TRBJ2-5; no definite D call. In germline, CDR1 is SGHRS, CDR2 YFSETQ. This CDR3 is built from 15 residues. The V end lost 4 bases, the J end lost 5 bases, and 18 bases lay between the germline ends. The CDR3 is CASSPSSGSGETQYF. For the CDR3, the DNA is TGCGCCAGCAGCCCGAGCTCCGGGTCCGGGGAGACCCAGTACTTC.

This CDR3 is CASSPTVRGGEAFF. The CDR3 nucleotides read TGTGCCAGCAGCCCCACGGTAAGGGGAGGGGAAGCTTTCTTT. V is TRBV27 and J is TRBJ1-1; tentatively, D is TRBD1 (5 bases). In germline, CDR1 is MNHEY, CDR2 SMNVEV (reference sequence). The V end was cut by 6 bases, the J end by 8 bases, with 19 bases between. There are 14 residues in the CDR3.

In this sample, this clone turned up once. The chain employs TRBV13 and TRBJ1-1, with TRBD1 as a possible D gene (5 bases). Germline V gene sequence: CDR1 PRHDT, CDR2 FYEKMQ (reference sequence). The V gene lost 0 bases and the J gene lost 1 base, with 9 bases spanning the gap. The CDR3 contains 15 residues. Here the CDR3 reads CASSLGGTRNTEAFF. As DNA, the CDR3 is TGTGCCAGCAGCTTAGGGGGGACCCGGAACACTGAAGCTTTCTTT.

This clone has more than one count but fewer than ten. The chain recombines TRBV3-1 (or the pseudogene TRBV3-2) with TRBJ2-7; D is unclear. The CDR3 is 9 residues long. Trimming stripped 4 bases from V and 12 bases from J, with 7 bases between. CDR1 is LGHDT and CDR2 is YNNKEL in the germline V gene (reference sequence). The CDR3 sequence is CASSPVVYF. CDR3 DNA sequence: TGTGCCAGCAGCCCGGTGGTGTACTTC.